The entry that follows covers one TCR beta chain sequence. This sample is part of a study of blood T cell repertoires in COVID-19. Across the whole study: Material from acute and convalescent COVID-19 was sourced from the United States, Italy and Spain. T cells, B-cell-depleted T cells, or PBMCs supplied cDNA or gDNA.

Original handling: Reference gene primer amplification yielded estimated nucleated cell counts. Sequencing used immunoSEQ multiplex PCR; TCRdb keeps in-frame clones, though not all of them. V and J calls and clone size follow that table, whereas D and trimming were derived from the DNA. There are about 170,000 clones in the sample; approximately 91% occur only once, and 4.5% to 5% lies in the top ten. The CDR3 totals 13 residues. With 6 bases removed from V and 6 bases from J, the gap between germline ends came to 14 bases. Seattle patient enrollment occurred during active infection, with longitudinal follow-up thereafter.

The sample consisted of peripheral blood. The receptor was isolated from a man younger than 35 with COVID-19, enrolled during active disease. This rearrangement joins TRBV12-3 or TRBV12-4 to TRBJ1-1, with D perhaps matching TRBD1 (6 bases). CDR3 bases: TGTGCCAGCAGGGAAACAGGGTCATCTGAAGCTTTCTTT. Protein sequence: CASRETGSSEAFF.